The 28 T cell receptor beta chains below were found in one sample sequenced in a study of T cell responses to AZD1222 COVID-19 vaccine. This table comes from immunoSEQ multiplex PCR, and its TCRdb copy is limited to in-frame clones, with some not included. Of about 160,000 clones listed, over 80% are singletons. This sample comprised peripheral blood, obtained 28 days after the second AZD1222 dose. Receptor source: an adult who received the AZD1222 COVID-19 vaccine.

This clone appeared a single time. J is TRBJ1-6 and V is TRBV15; tentatively, D is TRBD1 (5 bases). The CDR3 consists of 17 residues. Germline lookup yields CDR1 LNHNV and CDR2 YYDKDF (reference sequence). Trimming took off 3 bases at V and 3 bases at J, with 15 bases between the two ends. The CDR3 sequence: CATSRETATDYNSPLHF. DNA of the CDR3: TGTGCCACCAGCAGGGAGACAGCGACCGACTATAATTCACCCCTCCACTTT.

The V and J genes are TRBV18 and TRBJ1-5; tentative D call: TRBD1 (6 bases). There are 17 residues in the CDR3. V lost 5 bases and J lost 5, with 22 bases in between. Germline CDR1 reads KGHSH; CDR2 reads LQKENI. The CDR3 region is CASSKGGGRVLDQPQHF. For the CDR3, the DNA is TGTGCCAGCTCAAAAGGTGGGGGCCGAGTCTTGGATCAGCCCCAGCATTTT.

The chain links TRBV11-3 to TRBJ2-3; 8 nucleotides align to TRBD2. Germline CDR1 reads SGHNT; CDR2 reads YENEEA. Losses at the gene ends were 1 base for V and 5 bases for J; bases not matched to a gene: 5. The CDR3 length is 15 residues. The DNA of the CDR3 is TGTGCCAGCAGCTTAGGGACTAGCTCAAGAGATACGCAGTATTTT. It yields the protein CASSLGTSSRDTQYF.

The V call is TRBV12-5, the J call TRBJ2-2; D gene ambiguous. Germline lookup yields CDR1 LGHNT and CDR2 FRNRAP. V dropped 8 bases and J dropped 0 bases, with 16 bases sitting between them. The CDR3 runs to 16 residues. The CDR3 region has the DNA TGTGCTAGTTCGACCGGGCCAGTCGCGAACACCGGGGAGCTGTTTTTT. This encodes CASSTGPVANTGELFF.

This clone appeared a single time. The V and J genes are TRBV3-1 (or the pseudogene TRBV3-2) and TRBJ2-4; possible D gene TRBD1, 6 bases. V lost 3 bases and J lost 0, with 18 bases in between. CDR1 and CDR2 from the germline V gene are LGHDT and YNNKEL (reference sequence). CDR3 length: 18 residues. The CDR3 DNA sequence: TGTGCCAGCAGCCACCCTCAACTCAGGGGAATAGCCAAAAACATTCAGTACTTC. Translation: CASSHPQLRGIAKNIQYF.

V is TRBV30 and J is TRBJ1-1; no clear D gene. V was cut by 3 bases and J by 4 bases, with 12 bases left in between. Germline assignment: CDR1 GTSNPN and CDR2 SVGIG (reference sequence). CDR3 length equals 13 residues. The CDR3 DNA sequence: TGTGCCTGGAGCTCTTACCCAAGCACTGAAGCTTTCTTT. Translated: CAWSSYPSTEAFF. The entire variable domain, with the rest obtained from reference TRBV30 and TRBJ1-1, is as follows: SQTIHQWPATLVQPVGSPLSLECTVEGTSNPNLYWYRQAAGRGLQLLFYSVGIGQISSEVPQNLSASRPQDRQFILSSKKLLLSDSGFYLCAWSSYPSTEAFFGQGTRLTVV.

The rearrangement joins TRBV23-1 to TRBJ2-1; no clear D gene. TRBV23-1 falls under the ORF class, with uncertain function. The CDR3 runs 16 residues. V lost 2 bases to trimming and J lost 0 bases, with 11 bases between them. The chain's CDR3 is CASSQVLASSYNEQFF. In DNA, the CDR3 is TGCGCCAGCAGTCAAGTCTTGGCCAGCTCCTACAATGAGCAGTTCTTC.

The gene calls are TRBV5-5 and TRBJ2-1, with 8 nucleotides matching TRBD2. V lost 4 bases, J lost 1 base, and 7 bases stayed unmatched. The CDR3 contains 16 residues. Germline V gene sequence: CDR1 SGHKS, CDR2 YYEKEE (reference sequence). CDR3 sequence (DNA): TGTGCCAGCAGCCGGGGGGGTTCAAGGTCCTACAATGAGCAGTTCTTC. It translates to CASSRGGSRSYNEQFF.

The chain carries TRBV19 and TRBJ1-4, with 7 bases that match TRBD1. Germline V gene data show CDR1 as LNHDA and CDR2 as SQIVND (reference sequence). There are 13 residues in the CDR3. Unmatched junction bases numbered 6, after V lost 6 bases and J lost 8 bases. CDR3 in amino acids: CASRRQGGEKLFF. For the CDR3, the DNA is TGTGCCAGTAGGAGACAGGGAGGGGAAAAACTGTTTTTT.

In this sample, this clone turned up a few times. This chain connects TRBV12-3 or TRBV12-4 to TRBJ1-1, with TRBD1 identical over 9 bases. The CDR3 contains 13 residues. Trimming cost V 5 bases and J 7 bases; bases outside gene matches: 5. The CDR3 sequence is CASSPDRGGEAFF. The CDR3 region has the DNA TGTGCCAGCAGTCCAGACAGGGGGGGTGAAGCTTTCTTT.

The rearrangement uses TRBV12-3 or TRBV12-4 and TRBJ1-6; the D is unclear. CDR3 length equals 11 residues. With 6 bases removed from V and 14 bases from J, the gap between germline ends came to 11 bases. DNA of the CDR3: TGTGCCAGCAGCCAGGCCCAAACCCTCCACTTT. This encodes CASSQAQTLHF.

This clone was recorded only once. The chain combines TRBV19 with TRBJ2-1; TRBD2 agrees at 8 bases. V trimming: 5 bases; J trimming: 5 bases; junction bases outside the gene matches: 11. Germline V lookup: CDR1 LNHDA, CDR2 SQIVND (reference sequence). The CDR3 runs to 16 residues. For the CDR3, the DNA is TGTGCCAGTAGTGCCCCCAACGGGAGGGCCCACAATGAGCAGTTCTTC. Protein sequence: CASSAPNGRAHNEQFF.

The chain is built from TRBV19 and TRBJ2-1, with 8 bases matching TRBD2. Germline values: CDR1 LNHDA, CDR2 SQIVND (reference sequence). The CDR3 sequence is 15 residues long. Trimming removed 1 base from V and 5 bases from J; junction bases left unmatched: 4. CDR3 loop: CASSIGGGTHNEQFF. The CDR3 region has the DNA TGTGCCAGTAGTATAGGCGGGGGGACGCACAATGAGCAGTTCTTC.

This clone was detected only a few times. The V call is TRBV29-1, the J call TRBJ2-7; D assignment may be TRBD1 or TRBD2 (5 bases each). Germline values: CDR1 SQVTM, CDR2 ANQGSEA. The CDR3 length is 11 residues. CDR3 bases: TGCATCGGGACGAACGAAGGTGAGCAGTACTTC. This codes for CIGTNEGEQYF.

This chain uses TRBV3-1 (or the pseudogene TRBV3-2) with TRBJ2-3, with TRBD1 matching 8 bases. Germline assignment: CDR1 LGHDT and CDR2 YNNKEL (reference sequence). J was trimmed by 9 bases and V by 1 base; bases with no gene match: 6. CDR3 length: 14 residues. CDR3 bases: TGTGCCAGCAGCCAAGGAGGACAGGGAAGGACGCAGTATTTT. This gives the protein CASSQGGQGRTQYF.

The chain is built from TRBV19 and TRBJ2-6, with D perhaps TRBD1 (8 bases). Trimming took 3 bases from V and 2 from J, leaving 20 bases between them. Germline CDR1 is LNHDA and CDR2 is SQIVND (reference sequence). This CDR3 region has 19 residues. The CDR3 DNA reads TGTGCCAGTAGTATGTATCGGACAGGGAGGGTAGCTGGGGCCAACGTCCTGACTTTC. Amino acid sequence: CASSMYRTGRVAGANVLTF.

The gene calls are TRBV6-5 and TRBJ1-1; D not certain. Trimming took off 4 bases at V and 1 base at J, with 10 bases between the two ends. The CDR3 is made up of 14 amino acids. Germline V gene data show CDR1 as MNHEY and CDR2 as SVGAGI. CDR3 bases: TGTGCCAGCAGTTCCCCCGCCCAGAACACTGAAGCTTTCTTT. This gives the protein CASSSPAQNTEAFF.

CDR3 protein: CASSEADRVRGNTIYF. The CDR3 DNA is TGTGCCAGCAGTGAAGCGGACAGGGTGAGGGGAAACACCATATATTTT. The genes are TRBV2 and TRBJ1-3, with 8 bases aligning to TRBD1. The germline CDR1 and CDR2 sequences are SNHLY and FYNNEI. V lost 0 bases and J lost 4; bases outside the gene matches: 5. This CDR3 is 16 amino acids long.

V and J are TRBV2 and TRBJ2-1; 12 bases agree with TRBD2. V was clipped by 3 bases and J by 8 bases; unmatched bases: 8. The CDR3 is made up of 16 amino acids. Per the germline V gene, CDR1 is SNHLY and CDR2 is FYNNEI. DNA for the CDR3: TGTGCCAGCAGTGATGCTAGCGGGAGGGCCACAGATGAGCAGTTCTTC. This sequence encodes CASSDASGRATDEQFF.

The chain joins TRBV29-1 to TRBJ1-2; tentative D call: TRBD1 (5 bases). The CDR3 runs to 14 residues. Germline V lookup: CDR1 SQVTM, CDR2 ANQGSEA. V lost 0 bases and J lost 6, with 14 bases in between. CDR3: CSVEDRRGPDGYTF. In nucleotides, the CDR3 is TGCAGCGTTGAAGATCGTCGGGGCCCAGATGGCTACACCTTC.

The chain carries TRBV10-3 and TRBJ2-1; weak D call: TRBD2 (7 bases). CDR3 size: 12 residues. Germline V gene data show CDR1 as ENHRY and CDR2 as SYGVKD. V lost 6 bases and J lost 5, with 8 bases in between. As DNA, the CDR3 is TGTGCCATCAGCGGGGGGCACAATGAGCAGTTCTTC. Protein: CAISGGHNEQFF.

The chain uses TRBV19 and TRBJ2-1, with D perhaps TRBD2 (6 bases). CDR1 and CDR2 (germline): LNHDA, SQIVND (reference sequence). V was cut by 4 bases and J by 10 bases, with 8 bases left in between. The CDR3 sequence is 11 residues long. DNA for the CDR3: TGTGCCAGTAGTACCCGGGGGGAGCAGTTCTTC. Protein product: CASSTRGEQFF. Full variable domain (remainder filled in from reference TRBV19 and TRBJ2-1): DGGITQSPKYLFRKEGQNVTLSCEQNLNHDAMYWYRQDPGQGLRLIYYSQIVNDFQKGDIAEGYSVSREKKESFPLTVTSAQKNPTAFYLCASSTRGEQFFGPGTRLTVL.

This sequence joins TRBV9 and TRBJ2-1; D is unclear. The germline V gene has CDR1 SGDLS and CDR2 YYNGEE. Deletions cut 4 bases from V and 0 bases from J, with 11 bases between. The CDR3 has 15 residues. CDR3 nucleotide sequence: TGTGCCAGCAGCTCCCGGTATAGCTCCTACAATGAGCAGTTCTTC. This gives the protein CASSSRYSSYNEQFF. The variable domain in full, completed from reference TRBV9 and TRBJ2-1, reads DSGVTQTPKHLITATGQRVTLRCSPRSGDLSVYWYQQSLDQGLQFLIQYYNGEERAKGNILERFSAQQFPDLHSELNLSSLELGDSALYFCASSSRYSSYNEQFFGPGTRLTVL.

This chain joins TRBV6-2 or TRBV6-3 and TRBJ2-1; tentatively, D is TRBD1 (6 bases). The germline gives CDR1 MNHEY, CDR2 SVGEGT. The germline V and J ends were trimmed by 2 bases and 10 bases, with 27 bases remaining between them. There are 18 residues in the CDR3. CDR3 nucleotide sequence: TGTGCCAGCAGTTACCCCCCCGGCTGGACAGCCTTGACAAGGGAGCAGTTCTTC. This codes for CASSYPPGWTALTREQFF.

The chain combines TRBV19 with TRBJ1-2; D is uncertain. The germline CDR1 and CDR2 sequences are LNHDA and SQIVND (reference sequence). The V end lost 4 bases, the J end lost 5 bases, and 11 bases lay between the germline ends. This CDR3 region has 13 residues. This chain's CDR3 is CASSTRARYGYTF. The CDR3 nucleotides read TGTGCCAGTAGTACCCGGGCGCGATATGGCTACACCTTC.

V and J are TRBV24-1 and TRBJ2-3; 10 bases match TRBD2. The ends lost 4 bases at V and 5 bases at J; junction bases unmatched: 11. CDR3 length: 17 residues. Germline loops: CDR1 KGHDR, CDR2 SFDVKD. The CDR3 region is CATSEAGLAAGEDTQYF. CDR3 DNA sequence: TGTGCCACCAGTGAAGCTGGACTAGCGGCCGGGGAAGATACGCAGTATTTT.

The rearrangement uses TRBV15 and TRBJ1-1, with D possibly TRBD1 on 5 matching bases. Germline loops: CDR1 LNHNV, CDR2 YYDKDF (reference sequence). Trimming took off 0 bases at V and 5 bases at J, with 13 bases between the two ends. The length of the CDR3 is 15 residues. The CDR3 spells CATSRDTQGWTEAFF. For the CDR3, the DNA is TGTGCCACCAGCAGAGATACCCAGGGTTGGACTGAAGCTTTCTTT.

CDR3 region: CASSLYRGPAFF. The CDR3 nucleotides read TGTGCCAGCAGTTTATACAGGGGGCCGGCTTTCTTT. This chain joins TRBV12-3 or TRBV12-4 and TRBJ1-1; 9 bases align to TRBD1. CDR3 size: 12 residues. Trimming took 2 bases from V and 11 from J; bases not matched to a gene: 3.